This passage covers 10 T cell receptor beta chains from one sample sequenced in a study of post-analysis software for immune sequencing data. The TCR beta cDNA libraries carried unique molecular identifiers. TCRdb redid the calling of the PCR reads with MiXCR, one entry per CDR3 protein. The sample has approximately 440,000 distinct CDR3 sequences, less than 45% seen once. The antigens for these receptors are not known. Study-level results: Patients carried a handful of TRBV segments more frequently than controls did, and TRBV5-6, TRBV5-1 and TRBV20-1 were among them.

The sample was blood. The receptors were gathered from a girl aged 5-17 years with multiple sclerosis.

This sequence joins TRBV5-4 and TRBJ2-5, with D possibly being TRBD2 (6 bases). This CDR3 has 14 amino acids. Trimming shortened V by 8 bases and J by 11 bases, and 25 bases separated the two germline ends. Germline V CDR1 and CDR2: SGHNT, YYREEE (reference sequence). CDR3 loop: CASSGTQPPSEQYF. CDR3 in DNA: TGTGCCAGTTCCGGGACTCAACCCCCTTCTGAGCAGTACTTC.

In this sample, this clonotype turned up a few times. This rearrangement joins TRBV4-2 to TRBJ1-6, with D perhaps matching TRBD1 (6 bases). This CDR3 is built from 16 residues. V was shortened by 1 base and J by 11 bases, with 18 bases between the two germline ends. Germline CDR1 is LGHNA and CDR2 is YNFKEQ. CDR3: CASSQVPGHQLAPLHF. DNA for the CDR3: TGTGCCAGCAGCCAAGTTCCGGGACACCAACTTGCACCCCTCCACTTT.

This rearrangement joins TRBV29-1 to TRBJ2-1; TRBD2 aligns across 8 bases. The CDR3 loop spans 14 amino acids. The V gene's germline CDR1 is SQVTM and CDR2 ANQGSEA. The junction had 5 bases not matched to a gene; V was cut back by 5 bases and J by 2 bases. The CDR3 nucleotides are TGCAGCGTTAATCCGGGACTAGCCTACAATGAGCAGTTCTTC. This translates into CSVNPGLAYNEQFF.

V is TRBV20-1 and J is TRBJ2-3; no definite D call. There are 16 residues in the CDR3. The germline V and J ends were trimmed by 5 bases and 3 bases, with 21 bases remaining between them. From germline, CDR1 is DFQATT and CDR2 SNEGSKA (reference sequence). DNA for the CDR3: TGCAGTGCTGGCGGACGGGTTCAGGAAACTACAGATACGCAGTATTTT. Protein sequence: CSAGGRVQETTDTQYF.

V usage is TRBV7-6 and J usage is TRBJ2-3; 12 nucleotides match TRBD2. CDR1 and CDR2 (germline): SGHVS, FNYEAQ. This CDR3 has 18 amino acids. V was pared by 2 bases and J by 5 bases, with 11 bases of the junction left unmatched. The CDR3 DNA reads TGTGCCAGCAGCTTATCACCGCTAGCGGGAGGGCTTAAAGATACGCAGTATTTT. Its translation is CASSLSPLAGGLKDTQYF.

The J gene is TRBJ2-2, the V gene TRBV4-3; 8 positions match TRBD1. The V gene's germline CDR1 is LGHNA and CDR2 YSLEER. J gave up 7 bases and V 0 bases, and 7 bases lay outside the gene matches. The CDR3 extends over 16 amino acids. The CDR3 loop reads CASSQDTRTGHGELFF. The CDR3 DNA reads TGCGCCAGCAGCCAAGATACGAGGACAGGGCACGGGGAGCTGTTTTTT.

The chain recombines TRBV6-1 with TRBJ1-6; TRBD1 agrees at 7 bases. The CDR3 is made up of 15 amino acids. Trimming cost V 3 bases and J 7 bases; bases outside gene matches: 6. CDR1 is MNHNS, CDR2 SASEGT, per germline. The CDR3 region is CASSDQDRANSPLHF. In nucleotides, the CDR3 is TGTGCCAGCAGTGACCAAGACAGGGCCAATTCACCCCTCCACTTT.

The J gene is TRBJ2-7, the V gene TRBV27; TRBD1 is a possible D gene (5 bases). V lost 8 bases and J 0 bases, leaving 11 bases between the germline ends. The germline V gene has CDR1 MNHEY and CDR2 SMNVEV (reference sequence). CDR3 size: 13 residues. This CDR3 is CASWRQSSYEQYF. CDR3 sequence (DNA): TGTGCCAGCTGGCGACAGAGCTCCTACGAGCAGTACTTC.

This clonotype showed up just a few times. The DNA of the CDR3 is TGCGCCAGCAGCCCCTCACTGGGCTCCTACGAGCAGTACTTC. Translating gives CASSPSLGSYEQYF. The chain uses TRBV5-1 and TRBJ2-7, with no clear D. Trimming shortened V by 4 bases and J by 0 bases, and 11 bases separated the two germline ends. CDR3 length equals 14 residues. Germline V CDR1 and CDR2: SGHRS, YFSETQ. Based on the CDR3 plus reference TRBV5-1 and TRBJ2-7, the full variable domain is KAGVTQTPRYLIKTRGQQVTLSCSPISGHRSVSWYQQTPGQGLQFLFEYFSETQRNKGNFPGRFSGRQFSNSRSEMNVSTLELGDSALYLCASSPSLGSYEQYFGPGTRLTVT.

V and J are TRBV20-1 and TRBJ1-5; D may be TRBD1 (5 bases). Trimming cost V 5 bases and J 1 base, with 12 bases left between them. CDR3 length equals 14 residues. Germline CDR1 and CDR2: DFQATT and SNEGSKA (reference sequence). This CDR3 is CSAADWGSNQPQHF. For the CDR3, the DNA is TGCAGTGCTGCGGACTGGGGGAGCAATCAGCCCCAGCATTTT.